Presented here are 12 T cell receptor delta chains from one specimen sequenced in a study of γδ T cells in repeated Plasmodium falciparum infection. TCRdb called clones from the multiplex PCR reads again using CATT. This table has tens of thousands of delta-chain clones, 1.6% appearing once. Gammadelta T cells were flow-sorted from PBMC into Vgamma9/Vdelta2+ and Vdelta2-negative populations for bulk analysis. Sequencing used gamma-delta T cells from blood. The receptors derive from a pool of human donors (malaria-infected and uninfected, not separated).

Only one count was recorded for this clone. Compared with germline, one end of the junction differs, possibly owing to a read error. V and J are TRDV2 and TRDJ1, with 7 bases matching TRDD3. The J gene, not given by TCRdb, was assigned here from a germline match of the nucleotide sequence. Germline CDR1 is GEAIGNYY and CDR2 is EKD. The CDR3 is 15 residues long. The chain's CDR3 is CARDTGILDTDKLIF. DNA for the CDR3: TGTGCCCGTGACACGGGGATATTGGACACCGATAAACTCATCTTT.

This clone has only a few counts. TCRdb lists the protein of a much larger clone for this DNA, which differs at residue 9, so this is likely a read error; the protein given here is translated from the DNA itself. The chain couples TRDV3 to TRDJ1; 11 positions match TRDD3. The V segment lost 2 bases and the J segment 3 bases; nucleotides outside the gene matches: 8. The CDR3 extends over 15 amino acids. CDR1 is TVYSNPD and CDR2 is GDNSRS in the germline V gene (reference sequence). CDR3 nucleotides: TGTGCCTTTTCTGGGGGATACTCGGGGGCCGATAAACTCATCTTT. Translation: CAFSGGYSGADKLIF.

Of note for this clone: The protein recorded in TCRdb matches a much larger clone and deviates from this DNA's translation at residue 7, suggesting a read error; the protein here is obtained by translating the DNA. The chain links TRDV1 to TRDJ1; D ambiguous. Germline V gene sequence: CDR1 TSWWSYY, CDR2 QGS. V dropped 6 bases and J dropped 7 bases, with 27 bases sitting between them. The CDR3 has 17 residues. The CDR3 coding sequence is TGTGCTCTTGGCGACTTCATGAAGAAGCCGGGAGCTCTTAAACTCATCTTT. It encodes CALGDFMKKPGALKLIF.

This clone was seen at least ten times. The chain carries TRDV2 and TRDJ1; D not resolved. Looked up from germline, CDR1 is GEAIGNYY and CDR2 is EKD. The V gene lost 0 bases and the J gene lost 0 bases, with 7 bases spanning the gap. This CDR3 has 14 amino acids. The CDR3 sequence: CACDTEDYTDKLIF. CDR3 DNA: TGTGCCTGTGACACCGAGGACTACACCGATAAACTCATCTTT.

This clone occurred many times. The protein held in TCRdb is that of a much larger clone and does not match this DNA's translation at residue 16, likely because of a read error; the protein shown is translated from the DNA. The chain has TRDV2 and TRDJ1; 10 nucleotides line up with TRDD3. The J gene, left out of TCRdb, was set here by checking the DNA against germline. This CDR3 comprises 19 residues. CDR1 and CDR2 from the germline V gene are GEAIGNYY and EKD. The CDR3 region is CACDTFSYGGYGYTDRLIF. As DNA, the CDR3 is TGTGCCTGTGACACCTTTTCCTACGGGGGATACGGGTACACCGATAGACTCATCTTT.

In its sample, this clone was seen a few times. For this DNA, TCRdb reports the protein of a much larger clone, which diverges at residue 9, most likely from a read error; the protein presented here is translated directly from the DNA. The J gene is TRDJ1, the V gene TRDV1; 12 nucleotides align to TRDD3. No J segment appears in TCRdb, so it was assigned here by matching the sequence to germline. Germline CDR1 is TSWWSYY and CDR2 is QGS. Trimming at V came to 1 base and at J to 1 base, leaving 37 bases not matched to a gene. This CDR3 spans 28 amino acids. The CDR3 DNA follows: TGTGCTCTTGGGGAACGGGGCGAGCTTGCCTTCCCCCCTTCTCGTACTGTCTGGGGGATACGGGGCACCGATAAACTCATCTTT. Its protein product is CALGERGELAFPPSRTVWGIRGTDKLIF.

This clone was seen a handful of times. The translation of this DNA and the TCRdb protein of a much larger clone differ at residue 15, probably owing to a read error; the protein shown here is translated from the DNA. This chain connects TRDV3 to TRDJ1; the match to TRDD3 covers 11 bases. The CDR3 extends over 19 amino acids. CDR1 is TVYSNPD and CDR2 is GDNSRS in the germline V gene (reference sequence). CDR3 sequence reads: CAFRLPLCTGGYPTGKLIF. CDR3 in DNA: TGTGCCTTTCGCCTTCCCCTATGTACTGGGGGATATCCGACCGGTAAACTCATCTTT.

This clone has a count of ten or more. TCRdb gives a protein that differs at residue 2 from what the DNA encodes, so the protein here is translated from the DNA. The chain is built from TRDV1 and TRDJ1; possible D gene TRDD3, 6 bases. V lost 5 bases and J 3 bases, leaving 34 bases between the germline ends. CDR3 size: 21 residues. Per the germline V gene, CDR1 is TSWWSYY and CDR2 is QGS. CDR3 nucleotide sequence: TGTGCTCTTGGGCCCAGGCGGCCTCGACTCCGGCGACTGGGAGGTGCCGATAAACTCATCTTT. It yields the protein CALGPRRPRLRRLGGADKLIF.

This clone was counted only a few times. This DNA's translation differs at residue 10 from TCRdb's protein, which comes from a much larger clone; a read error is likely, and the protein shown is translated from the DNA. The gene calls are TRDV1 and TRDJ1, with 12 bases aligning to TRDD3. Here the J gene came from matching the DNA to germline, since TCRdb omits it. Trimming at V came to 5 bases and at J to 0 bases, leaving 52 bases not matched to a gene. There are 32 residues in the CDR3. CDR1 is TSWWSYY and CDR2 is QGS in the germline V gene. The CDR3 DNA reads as TGTGCTCTTGGGACTCCAATACCCGGCAACTCCCGCACTACCCACTCCCGAGACTGGGGGATACCCCTGATTCGTTACACCGATAAACTCATCTTT. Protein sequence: CALGTPIPGNSRTTHSRDWGIPLIRYTDKLIF.

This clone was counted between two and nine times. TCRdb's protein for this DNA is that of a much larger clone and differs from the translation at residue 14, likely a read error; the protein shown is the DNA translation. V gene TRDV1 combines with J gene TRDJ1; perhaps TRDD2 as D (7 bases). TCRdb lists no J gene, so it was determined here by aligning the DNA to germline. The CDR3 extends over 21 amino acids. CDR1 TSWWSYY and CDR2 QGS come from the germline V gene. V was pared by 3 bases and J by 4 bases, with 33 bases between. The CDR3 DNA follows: TGTGCTCTTGGGGAGGTATTCCTACCCTCAACGCTGGGGACCAATAGCGATAAACTCATCTTT. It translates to CALGEVFLPSTLGTNSDKLIF.

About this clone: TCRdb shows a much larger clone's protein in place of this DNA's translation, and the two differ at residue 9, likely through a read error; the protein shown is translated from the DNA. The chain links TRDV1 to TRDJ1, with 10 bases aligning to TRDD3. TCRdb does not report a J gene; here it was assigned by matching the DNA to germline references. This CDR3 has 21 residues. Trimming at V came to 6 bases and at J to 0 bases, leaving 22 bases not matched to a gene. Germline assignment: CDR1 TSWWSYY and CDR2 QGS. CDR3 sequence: CALGKRSNRGIRGGYTDKLIF. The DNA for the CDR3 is TGTGCTCTTGGCAAACGGTCCAACCGGGGGATACGAGGGGGGTACACCGATAAACTCATCTTT.

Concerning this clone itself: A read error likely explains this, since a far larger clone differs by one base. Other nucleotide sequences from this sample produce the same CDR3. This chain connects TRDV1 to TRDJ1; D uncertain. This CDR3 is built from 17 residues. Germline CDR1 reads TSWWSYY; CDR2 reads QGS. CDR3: CALGDRRVLMYTDKLIF. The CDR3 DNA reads TGTGCTCTTGGGGACAGAAGGGTACTGATGTACACCGATAAACTTATCTTT.